Following are 14 T cell receptor beta chains from one sample sequenced in a study of blood T cell repertoires in COVID-19. Method: immunoSEQ multiplex PCR; TCRdb's copy keeps in-frame clones and lacks some. The sample shows about 110,000 clones, 84% of them seen only once. The material sequenced was peripheral blood. Receptors were obtained from a woman aged 80 or over with active or convalescent COVID-19.

The gene calls are TRBV9 and TRBJ2-2; TRBD2 matches at 7 bases. From germline, CDR1 is SGDLS and CDR2 YYNGEE. CDR3 size: 16 residues. After removal of 0 bases from V and 4 bases from J, the junction contained 6 bases not matched to a gene. As DNA, the CDR3 is TGTGCCAGCAGCGTAGTGGCGGGAGAAATCACCGGGGAGCTGTTTTTT. Its protein is CASSVVAGEITGELFF.

The chain employs TRBV27 and TRBJ2-1; 13 bases are a match to TRBD2. Per the germline V gene, CDR1 is MNHEY and CDR2 is SMNVEV (reference sequence). The CDR3 totals 18 residues. Losses at the gene ends were 5 bases for V and 9 bases for J; bases not matched to a gene: 16. CDR3 amino acids: CASSAPGGVLAGGAEQFF. In DNA, the CDR3 is TGTGCCAGCAGTGCCCCCGGCGGAGTACTAGCGGGAGGGGCTGAGCAGTTCTTC.

The V call is TRBV6-5, the J call TRBJ1-1, with 8 bases that match TRBD1. Germline loops: CDR1 MNHEY, CDR2 SVGAGI. Trimming removed 3 bases from V and 7 bases from J; junction bases left unmatched: 13. This CDR3 has 16 amino acids. Here the CDR3 reads CASSYASGGFHIEAFF. Here the CDR3 DNA reads TGTGCCAGCAGTTATGCGTCAGGGGGCTTCCATATTGAAGCTTTCTTT.

This chain links TRBV27 with TRBJ2-1; TRBD2 matches 8 bases. Per germline, CDR1 MNHEY and CDR2 SMNVEV (reference sequence). V trimming: 7 bases; J trimming: 8 bases; junction bases outside the gene matches: 13. The CDR3 spans 15 residues. CDR3 bases: TGTGCCAGCATCGCTCTAGGCGGGAGGCTGTATGAGCAGTTCTTC. Protein: CASIALGGRLYEQFF.

As to this clone: This may arise from a read error, as a much more abundant clone is one base away. V gene TRBV7-9 combines with J gene TRBJ2-3; D possibly matches TRBD1 or TRBD2 (5 bases each). This CDR3 is built from 14 residues. Germline loops: CDR1 SEHNR, CDR2 FQNEAQ (reference sequence). The CDR3 DNA follows: TGTGCCAGCAACTTAGAGGGGAGCACAGATACGCAGTATTTT. It encodes CASNLEGSTDTQYF.

This clone was detected only a few times. The gene calls are TRBV5-1 and TRBJ2-1; 13 bases map to TRBD2. The CDR3 is 15 residues long. Losses at the gene ends were 5 bases for V and 6 bases for J; bases not matched to a gene: 5. Per germline, CDR1 SGHRS and CDR2 YFSETQ. CDR3 sequence: CASRWTSGSLNEQFF. The CDR3 DNA reads as TGCGCCAGCAGATGGACTAGCGGGAGTCTCAATGAGCAGTTCTTC.

The genes are TRBV19 and TRBJ1-2, with no clear D. The V gene lost 7 bases and the J gene lost 2 bases, with 17 bases spanning the gap. Germline V CDR1 and CDR2: LNHDA, SQIVND (reference sequence). CDR3 size: 15 residues. The CDR3 sequence: CASTNTPGRNYGYTF. The DNA of the CDR3 is TGTGCCAGTACCAACACTCCCGGCAGGAACTATGGCTACACCTTC.

J is TRBJ1-3 and V is TRBV19; TRBD1 is a possible D gene (5 bases). The ends were cut back, 7 bases at V and 0 bases at J, with 10 bases in the middle. The CDR3 loop spans 14 amino acids. Germline V gene sequence: CDR1 LNHDA, CDR2 SQIVND (reference sequence). The CDR3, as DNA: TGTGCCAGTATAACAGGCCCCTCTGGAAACACCATATATTTT. This gives the protein CASITGPSGNTIYF.

DNA of the CDR3: TGTGCCAGCCAGAGCGGGGGGGCAAGGAACATTCAGTACTTC. It codes for CASQSGGARNIQYF. V and J are TRBV6-5 and TRBJ2-4; TRBD2 aligns across 10 bases. This CDR3 comprises 14 residues. Germline V gene sequence: CDR1 MNHEY, CDR2 SVGAGI. The V gene end was trimmed by 8 bases and the J gene end by 7 bases; junction bases not matched to a gene: 8.

V and J are TRBV29-1 and TRBJ2-2; 7 bases line up with TRBD1. The CDR3 extends over 14 amino acids. The V and J ends lost 6 bases and 5 bases, in that order; junction bases with no gene match: 9. Germline CDR1 SQVTM, CDR2 ANQGSEA. The CDR3 sequence: CSVVQGILTGELFF. The CDR3 DNA follows: TGCAGCGTAGTACAGGGGATATTAACCGGGGAGCTGTTTTTT.

The chain couples TRBV2 to TRBJ1-1, with a weak D call TRBD1 (5 bases). Germline loops: CDR1 SNHLY, CDR2 FYNNEI. The CDR3 covers 14 residues. V lost 4 bases to trimming and J lost 2 bases, with 11 bases between them. The DNA of the CDR3 is TGTGCCAGCAGTGCGGCCAGGGTAAACACTGAAGCTTTCTTT. Its protein product is CASSAARVNTEAFF.

The rearrangement uses TRBV28 and TRBJ2-7; D perhaps matches TRBD1 (6 bases). The V and J ends lost 3 bases and 7 bases respectively, with 13 bases between them. CDR3 size: 13 residues. The germline V gene encodes CDR1 MDHEN and CDR2 SYDVKM. In DNA form, the CDR3 reads TGTGCCAGCAGTTTCCCCCTTAGGGGGGAGCAGTACTTC. Translation: CASSFPLRGEQYF. Full variable domain (missing parts from reference TRBV28 and TRBJ2-7): DVKVTQSSRYLVKRTGEKVFLECVQDMDHENMFWYRQDPGLGLRLIYFSYDVKMKEKGDIPEGYSVSREKKERFSLILESASTNQTSMYLCASSFPLRGEQYFGPGTRLTVT.

The V gene is TRBV11-3, the J gene TRBJ2-1; D is perhaps TRBD2 (5 bases). V gave up 1 base and J gave up 6 bases, with 7 bases separating them. The CDR3 totals 13 residues. Germline values: CDR1 SGHNT, CDR2 YENEEA. The CDR3, as DNA: TGTGCCAGCAGCTTAGGGGAGACCAATGAGCAGTTCTTC. The encoded protein is CASSLGETNEQFF.

J is TRBJ2-6 and V is TRBV6-5; a possible D gene is TRBD1 (6 bases). CDR3 length: 16 amino acids. The germline V gene encodes CDR1 MNHEY and CDR2 SVGAGI. The V end lost 2 bases, the J end lost 1 base, and 9 bases lay between the germline ends. CDR3 in amino acids: CASSYGGQSGANVLTF. As DNA, the CDR3 is TGTGCCAGCAGTTACGGGGGCCAGTCTGGGGCCAACGTCCTGACTTTC.